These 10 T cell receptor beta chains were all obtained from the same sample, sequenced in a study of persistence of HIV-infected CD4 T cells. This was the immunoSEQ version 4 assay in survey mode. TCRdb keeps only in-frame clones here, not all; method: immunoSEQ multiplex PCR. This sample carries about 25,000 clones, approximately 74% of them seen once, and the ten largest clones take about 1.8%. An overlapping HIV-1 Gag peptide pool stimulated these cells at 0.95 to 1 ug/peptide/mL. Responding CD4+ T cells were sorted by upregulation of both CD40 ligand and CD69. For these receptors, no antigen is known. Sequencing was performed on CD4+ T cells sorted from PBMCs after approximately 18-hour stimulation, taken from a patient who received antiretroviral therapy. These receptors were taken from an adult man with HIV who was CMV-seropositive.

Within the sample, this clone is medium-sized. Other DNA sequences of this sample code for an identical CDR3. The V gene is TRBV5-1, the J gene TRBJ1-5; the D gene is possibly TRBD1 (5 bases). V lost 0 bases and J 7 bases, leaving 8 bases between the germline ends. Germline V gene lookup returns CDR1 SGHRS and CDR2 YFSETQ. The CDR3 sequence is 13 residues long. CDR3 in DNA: TGCGCCAGCAGCTTGGGCAGGGACCAGCCCCAGCATTTT. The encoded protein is CASSLGRDQPQHF.

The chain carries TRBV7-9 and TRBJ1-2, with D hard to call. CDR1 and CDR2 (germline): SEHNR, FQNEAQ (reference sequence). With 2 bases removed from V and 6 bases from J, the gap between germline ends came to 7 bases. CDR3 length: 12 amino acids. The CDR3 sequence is CASSLIYDGYTF. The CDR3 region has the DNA TGTGCCAGCAGCTTAATTTACGATGGCTACACCTTC. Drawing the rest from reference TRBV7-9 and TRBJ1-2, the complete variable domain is DTGVSQNPRHKITKRGQNVTFRCDPISEHNRLYWYRQTLGQGPEFLTYFQNEAQLEKSRLLSDRFSAERPKGSFSTLEIQRTEQGDSAMYLCASSLIYDGYTFGSGTRLTVV.

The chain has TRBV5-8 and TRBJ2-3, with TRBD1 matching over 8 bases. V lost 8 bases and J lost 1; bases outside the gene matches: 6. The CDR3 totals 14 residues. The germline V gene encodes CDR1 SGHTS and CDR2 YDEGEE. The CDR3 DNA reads TGTGCCAGGCACCAGGGGGCGCGCACAGATACGCAGTATTTT. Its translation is CARHQGARTDTQYF. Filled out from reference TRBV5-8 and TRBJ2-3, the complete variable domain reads EAGVTQSPTHLIKTRGQQATLRCSPISGHTSVYWYQQALGLGLQFLLWYDEGEERNRGNFPPRFSGRQFPNYSSELNVNALELEDSALYLCARHQGARTDTQYFGPGTRLTVL.

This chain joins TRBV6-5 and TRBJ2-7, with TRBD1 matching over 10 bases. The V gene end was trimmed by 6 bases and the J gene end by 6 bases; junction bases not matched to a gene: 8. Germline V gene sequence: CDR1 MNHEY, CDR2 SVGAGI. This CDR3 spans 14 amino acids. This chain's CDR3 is CASRPGQGLSEQYF. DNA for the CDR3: TGTGCCAGCAGGCCGGGACAGGGGTTGTCCGAGCAGTACTTC.

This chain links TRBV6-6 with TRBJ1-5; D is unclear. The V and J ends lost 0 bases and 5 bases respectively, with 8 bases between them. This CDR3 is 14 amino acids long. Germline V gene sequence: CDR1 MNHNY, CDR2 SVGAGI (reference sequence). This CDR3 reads CASSYSKGDQPQHF. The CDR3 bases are TGTGCCAGCAGTTACTCGAAGGGTGATCAGCCCCAGCATTTT.

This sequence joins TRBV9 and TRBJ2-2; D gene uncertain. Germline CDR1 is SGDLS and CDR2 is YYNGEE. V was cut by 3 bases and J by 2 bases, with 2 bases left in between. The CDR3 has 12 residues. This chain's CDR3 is CASSANTGELFF. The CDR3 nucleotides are TGTGCCAGCAGCGCTAACACCGGGGAGCTGTTTTTT.

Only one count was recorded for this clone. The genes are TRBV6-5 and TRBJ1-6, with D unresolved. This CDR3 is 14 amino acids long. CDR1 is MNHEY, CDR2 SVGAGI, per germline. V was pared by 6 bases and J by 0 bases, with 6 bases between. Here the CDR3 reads CASRVSSYNSPLHF. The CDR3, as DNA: TGTGCCAGCAGGGTTAGCTCCTATAATTCACCCCTCCACTTT.

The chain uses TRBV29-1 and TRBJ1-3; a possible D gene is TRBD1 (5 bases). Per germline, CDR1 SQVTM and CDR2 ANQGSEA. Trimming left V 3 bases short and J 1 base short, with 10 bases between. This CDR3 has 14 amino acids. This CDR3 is CSVEAGFSGNTIYF. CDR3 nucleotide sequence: TGCAGCGTTGAGGCAGGGTTTTCTGGAAACACCATATATTTT.

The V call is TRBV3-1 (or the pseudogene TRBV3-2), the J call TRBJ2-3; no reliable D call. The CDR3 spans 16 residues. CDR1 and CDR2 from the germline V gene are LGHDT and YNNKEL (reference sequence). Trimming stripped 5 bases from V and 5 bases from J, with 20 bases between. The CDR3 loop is CASSYNPPICQDTQYF. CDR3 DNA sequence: TGTGCCAGCAGCTATAACCCTCCCATTTGTCAAGATACGCAGTATTTT.

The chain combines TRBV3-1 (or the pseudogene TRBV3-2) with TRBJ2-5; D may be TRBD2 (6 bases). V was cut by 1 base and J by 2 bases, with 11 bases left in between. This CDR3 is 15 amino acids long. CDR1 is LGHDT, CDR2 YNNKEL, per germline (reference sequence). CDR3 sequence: CASSQGRGPQETQYF. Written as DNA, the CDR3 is TGTGCCAGCAGCCAAGGGAGGGGCCCTCAAGAGACCCAGTACTTC.